These T cell receptor beta chains were read from a single sample in a study of cytomegalovirus exposure and HLA in healthy donors. Profiling relied on immunoSEQ multiplex PCR, and the TCRdb table lists in-frame clones only, not all of them. The data hold roughly 88,000 clones, with just under 70% observed a single time. The sequencing sample was made of PBMCs. All receptors come from a man between 50 and 59 years old in good health and CMV-seronegative. Both conserved end residues are part of each CDR3. A D gene is named only where the DNA matches it firmly. Some rows have no size entry. The others give once, few or many, or a class for an expanded clone.

cdr3_length: 13; v_call: TRBV11-3; d_call: NA; j_call: TRBJ2-5; clone_size: many; cdr3_aa: CASSLGAIETQYF; cdr3_nt: TGTGCCAGCAGCTTAGGAGCTATCGAGACCCAGTACTTC
cdr3_length: 17; v_call: TRBV4-2; d_call: TRBD1; j_call: TRBJ1-3; clone_size: NA; cdr3_aa: CASSQALGQGTGNTIYF; cdr3_nt: TGTGCCAGCAGCCAAGCCCTGGGACAGGGGACTGGAAACACCATATATTTT
cdr3_length: 14; v_call: TRBV25-1; d_call: NA; j_call: TRBJ1-2; clone_size: once; cdr3_aa: CASLPRAASYGYTF; cdr3_nt: TGTGCCAGCCTACCGAGGGCTGCAAGCTATGGCTACACCTTC
cdr3_length: 15; v_call: TRBV5-1; d_call: NA; j_call: TRBJ2-5; clone_size: NA; cdr3_aa: CASKAAVVSPETQYF; cdr3_nt: TGCGCCAGCAAAGCCGCGGTGGTCTCTCCTGAGACCCAGTACTTC
cdr3_length: 16; v_call: TRBV4-2; d_call: TRBD1; j_call: TRBJ1-5; clone_size: NA; cdr3_aa: CASSQEDRSSNQPQHF; cdr3_nt: TGTGCCAGCAGCCAGGAGGACAGGAGTAGCAATCAGCCCCAGCATTTT
cdr3_length: 15; v_call: TRBV5-8; d_call: NA; j_call: TRBJ1-4; clone_size: NA; cdr3_aa: CASSLSVRRGEKLFF; cdr3_nt: TGTGCCAGCAGCTTGTCGGTCCGGCGGGGTGAAAAACTGTTTTTT
cdr3_length: 16; v_call: TRBV6-5; d_call: NA; j_call: TRBJ2-2; clone_size: once; cdr3_aa: CASSYGGGPNTGELFF; cdr3_nt: TGTGCCAGCAGTTACGGGGGGGGGCCGAACACCGGGGAGCTGTTTTTT
cdr3_length: 13; v_call: TRBV10-3; d_call: NA; j_call: TRBJ2-3; clone_size: NA; cdr3_aa: CATFESPTDTQYF; cdr3_nt: TGTGCCACCTTCGAGTCACCCACAGATACGCAGTATTTT
cdr3_length: 15; v_call: TRBV27; d_call: NA; j_call: TRBJ2-3; clone_size: NA; cdr3_aa: CASSIETTRLDTQYF; cdr3_nt: TGTGCCAGCAGTATAGAAACTACCCGCCTTGATACGCAGTATTTT
cdr3_length: 13; v_call: TRBV7-9; d_call: TRBD1; j_call: TRBJ1-6; clone_size: NA; cdr3_aa: CASSLTGDSPLHF; cdr3_nt: TGTGCCAGCAGCTTAACAGGGGATTCACCCCTCCACTTT
cdr3_length: 12; v_call: TRBV25-1; d_call: NA; j_call: TRBJ2-7; clone_size: NA; cdr3_aa: CASSEYHYEQYF; cdr3_nt: TGTGCCAGCAGTGAATACCACTACGAGCAGTACTTC
cdr3_length: 15; v_call: TRBV11-1; d_call: TRBD1; j_call: TRBJ2-3; clone_size: NA; cdr3_aa: CASSPRQGFLRTQYF; cdr3_nt: TGTGCCAGCAGCCCCCGACAGGGGTTCCTCCGTACGCAGTATTTT
cdr3_length: 16; v_call: TRBV4-2; d_call: NA; j_call: TRBJ2-7; clone_size: NA; cdr3_aa: CASSQDLTGGHYEQYF; cdr3_nt: TGTGCCAGCAGCCAAGATCTAACGGGGGGACACTACGAGCAGTACTTC
cdr3_length: 13; v_call: TRBV7-2; d_call: NA; j_call: TRBJ1-5; clone_size: NA; cdr3_aa: CASSEQGRQPQHF; cdr3_nt: TGTGCCAGCAGCGAACAGGGTAGGCAGCCCCAGCATTTT
cdr3_length: 13; v_call: TRBV28; d_call: NA; j_call: TRBJ2-3; clone_size: NA; cdr3_aa: CASIDSNTDTQYF; cdr3_nt: TGTGCCAGCATCGACAGTAACACAGATACGCAGTATTTT
cdr3_length: 13; v_call: TRBV6-1; d_call: NA; j_call: TRBJ1-4; clone_size: NA; cdr3_aa: CAGQLSLNEKLFF; cdr3_nt: TGTGCCGGACAGCTTAGTCTTAATGAAAAACTGTTTTTT
cdr3_length: 13; v_call: TRBV18; d_call: NA; j_call: TRBJ2-5; clone_size: NA; cdr3_aa: CASSPETGETQYF; cdr3_nt: TGTGCCAGCTCACCGGAAACAGGGGAGACCCAGTACTTC
cdr3_length: 12; v_call: TRBV30; d_call: TRBD1; j_call: TRBJ1-2; clone_size: few; cdr3_aa: CAWTGTGFGYTF; cdr3_nt: TGTGCCTGGACCGGGACAGGGTTTGGGTACACCTTC
cdr3_length: 15; v_call: TRBV9; d_call: TRBD1; j_call: TRBJ1-4; clone_size: NA; cdr3_aa: CASSVGRGLGEKLFF; cdr3_nt: TGTGCCAGCAGCGTAGGGAGGGGGCTCGGGGAAAAACTGTTTTTT
cdr3_length: 13; v_call: TRBV5-1; d_call: NA; j_call: TRBJ2-1; clone_size: NA; cdr3_aa: CASSLGGENEQFF; cdr3_nt: TGCGCCAGCAGCTTGGGTGGAGAAAATGAGCAGTTCTTC
cdr3_length: 15; v_call: TRBV5-4; d_call: NA; j_call: TRBJ2-5; clone_size: once; cdr3_aa: CASSLASTGEETQYF; cdr3_nt: TGTGCCAGCAGCTTGGCCAGCACCGGGGAAGAGACCCAGTACTTC
cdr3_length: 13; v_call: TRBV5-1; d_call: NA; j_call: TRBJ1-4; clone_size: NA; cdr3_aa: CASRRGGNEKLFF; cdr3_nt: TGCGCCAGCAGACGCGGGGGAAATGAAAAACTGTTTTTT
cdr3_length: 15; v_call: TRBV5-1; d_call: NA; j_call: TRBJ2-1; clone_size: NA; cdr3_aa: CASSLVVALYNEQFF; cdr3_nt: TGCGCCAGCAGCTTGGTGGTAGCTCTCTACAATGAGCAGTTCTTC
cdr3_length: 14; v_call: TRBV28; d_call: NA; j_call: TRBJ1-1; clone_size: NA; cdr3_aa: CASSLGGLGTEAFF; cdr3_nt: TGTGCCAGCAGTTTAGGGGGCCTCGGCACTGAAGCTTTCTTT